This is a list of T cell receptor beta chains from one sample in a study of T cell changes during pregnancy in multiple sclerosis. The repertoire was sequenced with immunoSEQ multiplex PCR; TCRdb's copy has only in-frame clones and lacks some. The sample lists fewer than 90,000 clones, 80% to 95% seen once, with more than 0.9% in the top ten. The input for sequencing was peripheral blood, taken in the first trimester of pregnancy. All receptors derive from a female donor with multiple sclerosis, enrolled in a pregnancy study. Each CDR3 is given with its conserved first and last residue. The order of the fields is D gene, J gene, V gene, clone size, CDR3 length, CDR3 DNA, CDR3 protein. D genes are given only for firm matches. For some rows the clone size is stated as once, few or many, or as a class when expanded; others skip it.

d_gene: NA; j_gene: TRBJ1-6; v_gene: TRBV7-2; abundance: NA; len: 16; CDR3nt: TGTGCCAGCAGCTTAGGACAGGTTGAATATAATTCACCCCTCCACTTT; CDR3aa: CASSLGQVEYNSPLHF
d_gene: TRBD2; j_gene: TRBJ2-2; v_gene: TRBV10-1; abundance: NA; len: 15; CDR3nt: TGCGCCAGCAGTGAGTCGAGACTAGCCACCGGGGAGCTGTTTTTT; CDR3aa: CASSESRLATGELFF
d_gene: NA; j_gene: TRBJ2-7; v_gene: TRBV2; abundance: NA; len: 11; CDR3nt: TGTGCTTCGGGGCAGGGGTACGAGCAGTACTTC; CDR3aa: CASGQGYEQYF
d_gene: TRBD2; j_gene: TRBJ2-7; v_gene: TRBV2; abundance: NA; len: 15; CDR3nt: TGTGCCAGCAGTGCCCGACTAGCGGGCTCCTACGAGCAGTACTTC; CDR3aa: CASSARLAGSYEQYF
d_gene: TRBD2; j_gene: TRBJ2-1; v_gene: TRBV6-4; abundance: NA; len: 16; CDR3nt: TGTGCCAGCAGTGTCAGCGGGGGGGCCGTAAGGAATGAGCAGTTCTTC; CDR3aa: CASSVSGGAVRNEQFF
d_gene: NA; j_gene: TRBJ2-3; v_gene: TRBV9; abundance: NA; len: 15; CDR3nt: TGTGCCAGCAGCGACCCCGAGCGGGGCACAGATACGCAGTATTTT; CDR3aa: CASSDPERGTDTQYF
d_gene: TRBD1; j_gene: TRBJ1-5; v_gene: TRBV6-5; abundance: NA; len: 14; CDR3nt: TGTGCCAGCAGTCCACAGGGGAACGGGCAGCCCCAGCATTTT; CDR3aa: CASSPQGNGQPQHF
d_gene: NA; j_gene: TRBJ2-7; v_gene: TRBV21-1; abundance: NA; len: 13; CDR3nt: TGTGCCAGCAGCCCCCCCCGGTCCTACGAGCAGTACTTC; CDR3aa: CASSPPRSYEQYF
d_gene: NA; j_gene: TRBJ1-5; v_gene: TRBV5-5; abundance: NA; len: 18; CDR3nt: TGTGCCAGCAGCTTTATTCCCCAGCGAGGAGGGTACAATCAGCCCCAGCATTTT; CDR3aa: CASSFIPQRGGYNQPQHF
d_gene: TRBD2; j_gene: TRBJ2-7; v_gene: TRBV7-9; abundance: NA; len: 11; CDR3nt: TGTGCCAGCGGGAGGGAGCACGAGCAGTACTTC; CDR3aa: CASGREHEQYF
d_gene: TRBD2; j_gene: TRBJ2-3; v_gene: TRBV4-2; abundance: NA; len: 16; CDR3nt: TGTGCCAGCAGCCAAGCGCTAGCGGGGGGCGGAGATACGCAGTATTTT; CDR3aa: CASSQALAGGGDTQYF
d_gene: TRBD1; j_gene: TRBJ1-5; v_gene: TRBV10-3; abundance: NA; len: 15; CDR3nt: TGTGCCATCAGTGCGGGACAGAGTATCAATCAGCCCCAGCATTTT; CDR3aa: CAISAGQSINQPQHF
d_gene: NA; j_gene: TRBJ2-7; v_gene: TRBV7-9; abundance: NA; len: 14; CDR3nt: TGTGCCAGCAGCTCCCTGGACAGACCCTACGAGCAGTACTTC; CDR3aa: CASSSLDRPYEQYF
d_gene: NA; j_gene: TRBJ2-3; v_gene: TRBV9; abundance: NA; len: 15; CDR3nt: TGTGCCAGCAGCGCCGGGACACGCGGCACAGATACGCAGTATTTT; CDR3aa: CASSAGTRGTDTQYF
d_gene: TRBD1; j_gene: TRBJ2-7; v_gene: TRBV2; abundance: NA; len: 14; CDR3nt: TGTGCCAGCAGACCGGGGACAGCGTCCTACGAGCAGTACTTC; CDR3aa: CASRPGTASYEQYF
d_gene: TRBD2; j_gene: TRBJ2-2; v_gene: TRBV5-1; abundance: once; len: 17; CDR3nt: TGCGCCAGCAGCTTGGCCTCTAGCGGGGTGAACACCGGGGAGCTGTTTTTT; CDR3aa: CASSLASSGVNTGELFF